Presented here are 28 T cell receptor beta chains from one specimen sequenced in a study of control samples from healthy donors and cancer patients. Clones were read by immunoSEQ multiplex PCR, and TCRdb kept only the in-frame ones, dropping some. The data contain some 130,000 clones, around 90% of them singletons. Sequenced material: blood. These receptors all come from a man aged 18 to 35 in good health.

Here the CDR3 DNA reads TGTGCCAGTACTAATCAACCAGGAGCAGGGGAGCAGTACTTC. Its protein is CASTNQPGAGEQYF. V usage is TRBV19 and J usage is TRBJ2-7, with D possibly matching TRBD1 (5 bases). The CDR3 spans 14 residues. Germline V gives CDR1 LNHDA, CDR2 SQIVND (reference sequence). V dropped 7 bases and J dropped 7 bases, with 20 bases sitting between them.

This rearrangement joins TRBV7-9 to TRBJ1-5, with TRBD1 identical over 8 bases. This CDR3 has 15 residues. Germline V gene lookup returns CDR1 SEHNR and CDR2 FQNEAQ (reference sequence). J gave up 1 base and V 6 bases, and 5 bases lay outside the gene matches. CDR3 sequence: CASSSDRESNQPQHF. The CDR3 nucleotides read TGTGCCAGCAGTTCGGACAGGGAAAGCAATCAGCCCCAGCATTTT.

Written as DNA, the CDR3 is TGTGCCAGCAGTTTAAGGGCGGTAACTAATGAAAAACTGTTTTTT. It translates to CASSLRAVTNEKLFF. The rearrangement links TRBV27 to TRBJ1-4; D remains unclear. The CDR3 spans 15 residues. Trimming shortened V by 2 bases and J by 1 base, and 8 bases separated the two germline ends. Germline assignment: CDR1 MNHEY and CDR2 SMNVEV (reference sequence).

The chain has TRBV12-2 and TRBJ1-5. TRBV12-2 is an annotated pseudogene. The CDR3 consists of 14 residues. CDR3 loop: CASRLDSSNQPQHF. CDR3 coding DNA: TGTGCAAGTCGCTTGGACTCTAGCAATCAGCCCCAGCATTTT.

The chain joins TRBV7-2 to TRBJ2-5, with D possibly TRBD2 on 8 matching bases. V gave up 0 bases and J gave up 4 bases, with 15 bases separating them. Germline V CDR1 and CDR2: SGHTA, FQGNSA. The CDR3 has 16 amino acids. The CDR3 reads CASSLAPGRGRETQYF. In DNA form, the CDR3 reads TGTGCCAGCAGCTTAGCCCCCGGGAGGGGGCGAGAGACCCAGTACTTC.

This sequence joins TRBV30 and TRBJ2-2; 13 nucleotides match TRBD2. This CDR3 is 18 amino acids long. Trimming at V came to 2 bases and at J to 3 bases, leaving 9 bases not matched to a gene. CDR1 GTSNPN and CDR2 SVGIG come from the germline V gene (reference sequence). The CDR3 region is CAWSKGTSGVIDTGELFF. The CDR3 DNA reads as TGTGCCTGGAGTAAGGGGACTAGCGGGGTCATCGACACCGGGGAGCTGTTTTTT. The complete variable domain, with remaining parts taken from reference TRBV30 and TRBJ2-2, reads SQTIHQWPATLVQPVGSPLSLECTVEGTSNPNLYWYRQAAGRGLQLLFYSVGIGQISSEVPQNLSASRPQDRQFILSSKKLLLSDSGFYLCAWSKGTSGVIDTGELFFGEGSRLTVL.

This clone was counted once. The chain joins TRBV6-5 to TRBJ2-3; 7 nucleotides align to TRBD2. Germline V gene lookup returns CDR1 MNHEY and CDR2 SVGAGI. CDR3 length equals 14 residues. The junction had 12 bases not matched to a gene; V was cut back by 7 bases and J by 8 bases. CDR3 residues: CASIPGLGPATQYF. The CDR3 DNA sequence: TGTGCCAGCATTCCCGGACTAGGCCCGGCTACGCAGTATTTT.

CDR3 DNA sequence: TGTGCCAGCAGACTCAGGATGAACACTGAAGCTTTCTTT. Amino acid sequence: CASRLRMNTEAFF. V usage is TRBV12-3 or TRBV12-4 and J usage is TRBJ1-1; the D is unclear. V was clipped by 6 bases and J by 0 bases, with 8 bases between them. The CDR3 runs to 13 residues.

V usage is TRBV4-2 and J usage is TRBJ2-6; D is uncertain. CDR1 LGHNA and CDR2 YNFKEQ come from the germline V gene. The CDR3 loop spans 16 amino acids. Between the trimmed V and J ends, which lost 0 bases and 0 bases, there was a span of 6 bases. In DNA form, the CDR3 reads TGTGCCAGCAGCCAAGATGCGAACTCTGGGGCCAACGTCCTGACTTTC. Translated, it gives CASSQDANSGANVLTF.

The chain carries TRBV14 and TRBJ2-1, with D maybe TRBD2 (6 bases). This CDR3 has 17 amino acids. The germline V gene encodes CDR1 SGHDN and CDR2 FVKESK. Between the trimmed V and J ends, which lost 1 base and 0 bases, there was a span of 13 bases. This CDR3 is CASSQGPGLSSYNEQFF. DNA of the CDR3: TGTGCCAGCAGCCAAGGGCCGGGACTTAGCTCCTACAATGAGCAGTTCTTC.

This clone has only one observation. V is TRBV5-1 and J is TRBJ1-1; D is undetermined. The V gene lost 4 bases and the J gene lost 1 base, with 14 bases spanning the gap. The CDR3 runs to 15 residues. The germline gives CDR1 SGHRS, CDR2 YFSETQ. The CDR3 reads CASSVQAEPNTEAFF. CDR3 nucleotides: TGCGCCAGCAGCGTTCAAGCAGAACCGAACACTGAAGCTTTCTTT.

J is TRBJ2-1 and V is TRBV7-3; D remains unclear. V lost 2 bases and J 4 bases, leaving 12 bases between the germline ends. The V gene's germline CDR1 is SGHTA and CDR2 FQGTGA. The CDR3 extends over 15 amino acids. The CDR3 DNA sequence: TGTGCCAGCAGCTTAGACAACTTATTTTACAATGAGCAGTTCTTC. It encodes CASSLDNLFYNEQFF.

This rearrangement joins TRBV3-1 (or the pseudogene TRBV3-2) to TRBJ1-3; D not certain. This CDR3 has 14 amino acids. Germline CDR1 reads LGHDT; CDR2 reads YNNKEL (reference sequence). With 4 bases removed from V and 0 bases from J, the gap between germline ends came to 7 bases. CDR3 protein: CASSPDNSGNTIYF. Here the CDR3 DNA reads TGTGCCAGCAGCCCTGATAACTCTGGAAACACCATATATTTT.

The chain is built from TRBV6-4 and TRBJ1-1; TRBD1 aligns across 9 bases. J lost 0 bases, V lost 8 bases, and 7 bases had no gene match. CDR1 is MRHNA, CDR2 SNTAGT, per germline. The CDR3 consists of 15 residues. The CDR3 DNA reads as TGTGCCAGCCGGGACAGGGCTCACATGAACACTGAAGCTTTCTTT. This translates into CASRDRAHMNTEAFF.

The rearrangement links TRBV4-1 to TRBJ1-1; D is perhaps TRBD1 (5 bases). The CDR3 runs 15 residues. Trimming stripped 4 bases from V and 4 bases from J, with 16 bases between. Per the germline V gene, CDR1 is MGHRA and CDR2 is YSYEKL. The CDR3 is CASSRGGLLSTEAFF. In DNA form, the CDR3 reads TGCGCCAGCAGCCGGGGGGGTTTATTGTCCACTGAAGCTTTCTTT.

The chain links TRBV11-3 to TRBJ2-2; 7 nucleotides line up with TRBD1. V was clipped by 1 base and J by 8 bases; unmatched bases: 4. The CDR3 has 14 amino acids. Germline values: CDR1 SGHNT, CDR2 YENEEA. The CDR3: CASSLGQGSGELFF. CDR3 nucleotides: TGTGCCAGCAGCTTAGGACAGGGCTCAGGGGAGCTGTTTTTT. Full variable domain (outside the CDR3, taken from reference TRBV11-3 and TRBJ2-2): EAGVVQSPRYKIIEKKQPVAFWCNPISGHNTLYWYLQNLGQGPELLIRYENEEAVDDSQLPKDRFSAERLKGVDSTLKIQPAELGDSAVYLCASSLGQGSGELFFGEGSRLTVL.

The rearrangement uses TRBV9 and TRBJ1-3, with D possibly TRBD1 on 5 matching bases. There are 14 residues in the CDR3. Germline V gives CDR1 SGDLS, CDR2 YYNGEE. The V end was cut by 3 bases, the J end by 0 bases, with 7 bases between. The DNA for the CDR3 is TGTGCCAGCAGCGGAACAGGCTCTGGAAACACCATATATTTT. Translation: CASSGTGSGNTIYF.

The rearrangement joins TRBV5-1 to TRBJ1-5; the D is unclear. The germline CDR1 and CDR2 sequences are SGHRS and YFSETQ. V was trimmed by 5 bases and J by 5 bases, leaving 11 bases between them. CDR3 length: 13 amino acids. DNA for the CDR3: TGCGCCAGCAGTCAAAGTGTCGATCAGCCCCAGCATTTT. This gives the protein CASSQSVDQPQHF. The whole variable domain, filled in from reference TRBV5-1 and TRBJ1-5, reads KAGVTQTPRYLIKTRGQQVTLSCSPISGHRSVSWYQQTPGQGLQFLFEYFSETQRNKGNFPGRFSGRQFSNSRSEMNVSTLELGDSALYLCASSQSVDQPQHFGDGTRLSIL.

V is TRBV6-5 and J is TRBJ1-2; D may be TRBD1 (5 bases). The CDR3 spans 14 residues. Trimming pared 0 bases from V and 6 bases from J, leaving 11 bases between. Per germline, CDR1 MNHEY and CDR2 SVGAGI. The CDR3 region is CASSYSLGPDGYTF. The CDR3 DNA reads as TGTGCCAGCAGTTACTCGCTGGGGCCGGATGGCTACACCTTC.

V is TRBV5-1 and J is TRBJ2-7; D may correspond to TRBD1 or TRBD2 (5 bases each). The V end lost 0 bases, the J end lost 1 base, and 11 bases lay between the germline ends. The V gene's germline CDR1 is SGHRS and CDR2 YFSETQ. The CDR3 length is 15 residues. The CDR3 nucleotides are TGCGCCAGCAGCTTGGCCGGGACGGCTTCCTACGAGCAGTACTTC. Translated, it gives CASSLAGTASYEQYF. The full variable domain, rest sourced from reference TRBV5-1 and TRBJ2-7, is KAGVTQTPRYLIKTRGQQVTLSCSPISGHRSVSWYQQTPGQGLQFLFEYFSETQRNKGNFPGRFSGRQFSNSRSEMNVSTLELGDSALYLCASSLAGTASYEQYFGPGTRLTVT.

The J gene is TRBJ1-5, the V gene TRBV19; unclear D gene. The V gene lost 2 bases and the J gene lost 1 base, with 9 bases spanning the gap. Germline loops: CDR1 LNHDA, CDR2 SQIVND (reference sequence). This CDR3 has 15 residues. The chain's CDR3 is CASSITPPSNQPQHF. CDR3 bases: TGTGCCAGTAGTATAACCCCACCGAGCAATCAGCCCCAGCATTTT.

The gene calls are TRBV10-3 and TRBJ1-2, with TRBD1 matching 7 bases. The junction had 8 bases not matched to a gene; V was cut back by 4 bases and J by 0 bases. The V gene's germline CDR1 is ENHRY and CDR2 SYGVKD. The CDR3 consists of 16 residues. CDR3 residues: CAISVGSGGPNYGYTF. Here the CDR3 DNA reads TGTGCCATCAGTGTTGGGTCAGGGGGACCTAACTATGGCTACACCTTC.

The chain couples TRBV30 to TRBJ1-2; TRBD1 might be the D (6 bases). Germline V gene lookup returns CDR1 GTSNPN and CDR2 SVGIG (reference sequence). V lost 1 base and J lost 4, with 10 bases in between. The CDR3 sequence is 13 residues long. The CDR3 region is CAWSDREFYGYTF. CDR3 nucleotide sequence: TGTGCCTGGAGTGACAGGGAATTCTATGGCTACACCTTC. Together with reference TRBV30 and TRBJ1-2, the CDR3 gives the full variable domain: SQTIHQWPATLVQPVGSPLSLECTVEGTSNPNLYWYRQAAGRGLQLLFYSVGIGQISSEVPQNLSASRPQDRQFILSSKKLLLSDSGFYLCAWSDREFYGYTFGSGTRLTVV.

This clone showed up just once. The genes are TRBV30 and TRBJ1-1; 8 nucleotides match TRBD1. The CDR3 runs to 11 residues. Germline V gene data show CDR1 as GTSNPN and CDR2 as SVGIG (reference sequence). The CDR3 DNA reads TGTGCGGCGGACAGGGCGGCTGAAGCTTTCTTT. This sequence encodes CAADRAAEAFF. The whole variable domain, remainder taken from reference TRBV30 and TRBJ1-1, is SQTIHQWPATLVQPVGSPLSLECTVEGTSNPNLYWYRQAAGRGLQLLFYSVGIGQISSEVPQNLSASRPQDRQFILSSKKLLLSDSGFYLCAADRAAEAFFGQGTRLTVV.

The chain links TRBV6-5 to TRBJ2-1; 8 bases fit TRBD2. Germline CDR1 is MNHEY and CDR2 is SVGAGI. This CDR3 spans 15 amino acids. After removal of 6 bases from V and 2 bases from J, the junction contained 6 bases not matched to a gene. CDR3: CASSRTSGTYNEQFF. The CDR3 DNA reads as TGTGCCAGCAGCCGTACTAGCGGAACCTACAATGAGCAGTTCTTC.

This sequence joins TRBV30 and TRBJ2-1, with 8 bases that match TRBD2. J gave up 4 bases and V 0 bases, and 8 bases lay outside the gene matches. The CDR3 is made up of 16 amino acids. In germline, CDR1 is GTSNPN, CDR2 SVGIG (reference sequence). For the CDR3, the DNA is TGTGCCTGGAGTGTCTCAGGACTAGCCTCGTACAATGAGCAGTTCTTC. Translation gives CAWSVSGLASYNEQFF.

This rearrangement joins TRBV5-1 to TRBJ1-1; D uncertain. CDR1 is SGHRS, CDR2 YFSETQ, per germline. The CDR3 loop spans 14 amino acids. Trimming stripped 3 bases from V and 1 base from J, with 10 bases between. The CDR3 region has the DNA TGCGCCAGCAGCTCCGATTGGCAGAACACTGAAGCTTTCTTT. Its protein is CASSSDWQNTEAFF.

This clone showed up just once. J is TRBJ1-6 and V is TRBV27, with TRBD1 as a possible D gene (5 bases). This CDR3 is 16 amino acids long. Germline V gene sequence: CDR1 MNHEY, CDR2 SMNVEV (reference sequence). V lost 6 bases and J lost 0, with 12 bases in between. In nucleotides, the CDR3 is TGTGCCAGCAGGGGGGACGGGAGCTCCTATAATTCACCCCTCCACTTT. Its protein product is CASRGDGSSYNSPLHF.